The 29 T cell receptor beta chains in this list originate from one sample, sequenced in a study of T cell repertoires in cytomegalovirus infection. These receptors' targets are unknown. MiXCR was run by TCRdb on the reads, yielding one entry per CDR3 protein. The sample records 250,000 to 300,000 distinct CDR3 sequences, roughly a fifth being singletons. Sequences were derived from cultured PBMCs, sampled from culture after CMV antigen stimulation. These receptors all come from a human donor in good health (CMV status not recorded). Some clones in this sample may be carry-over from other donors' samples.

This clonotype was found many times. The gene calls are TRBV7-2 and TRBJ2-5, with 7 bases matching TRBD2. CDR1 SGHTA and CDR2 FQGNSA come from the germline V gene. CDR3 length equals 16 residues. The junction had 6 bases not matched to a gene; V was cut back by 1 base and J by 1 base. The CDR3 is CASSLGLLAVQETQYF. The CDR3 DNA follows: TGTGCCAGCAGCTTAGGTCTCCTAGCGGTCCAAGAGACCCAGTACTTC.

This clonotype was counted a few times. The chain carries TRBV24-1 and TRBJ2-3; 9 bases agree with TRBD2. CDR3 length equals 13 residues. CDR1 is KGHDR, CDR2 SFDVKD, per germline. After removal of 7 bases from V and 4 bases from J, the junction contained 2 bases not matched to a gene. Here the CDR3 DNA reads TGTGCCACCAGGCGGGAGGGCGCAGATACGCAGTATTTT. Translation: CATRREGADTQYF.

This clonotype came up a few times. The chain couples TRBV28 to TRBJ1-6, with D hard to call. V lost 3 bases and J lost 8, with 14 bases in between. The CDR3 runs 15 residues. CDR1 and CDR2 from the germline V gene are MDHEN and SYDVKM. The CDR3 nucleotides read TGTGCCAGCAGTTTTGCCGGAAATCTAGATTCACCCCTCCACTTT. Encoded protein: CASSFAGNLDSPLHF. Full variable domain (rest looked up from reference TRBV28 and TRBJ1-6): DVKVTQSSRYLVKRTGEKVFLECVQDMDHENMFWYRQDPGLGLRLIYFSYDVKMKEKGDIPEGYSVSREKKERFSLILESASTNQTSMYLCASSFAGNLDSPLHFGNGTRLTVT.

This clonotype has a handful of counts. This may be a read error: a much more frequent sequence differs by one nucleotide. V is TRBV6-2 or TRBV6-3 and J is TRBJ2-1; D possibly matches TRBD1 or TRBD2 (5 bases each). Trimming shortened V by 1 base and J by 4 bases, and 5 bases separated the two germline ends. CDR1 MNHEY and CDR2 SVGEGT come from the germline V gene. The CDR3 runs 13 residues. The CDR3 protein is CASSYWGYNEQFF. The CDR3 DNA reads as TGTGCCAGCAGTTACTGGGGGTACAATGAGCAGTTCTTC.

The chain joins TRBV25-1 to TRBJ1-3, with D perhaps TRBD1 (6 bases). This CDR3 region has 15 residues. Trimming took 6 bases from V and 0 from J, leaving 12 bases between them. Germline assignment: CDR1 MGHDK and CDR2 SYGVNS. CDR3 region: CASSETGASGNTIYF. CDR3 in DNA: TGTGCCAGCAGCGAGACAGGAGCCTCTGGAAACACCATATATTTT.

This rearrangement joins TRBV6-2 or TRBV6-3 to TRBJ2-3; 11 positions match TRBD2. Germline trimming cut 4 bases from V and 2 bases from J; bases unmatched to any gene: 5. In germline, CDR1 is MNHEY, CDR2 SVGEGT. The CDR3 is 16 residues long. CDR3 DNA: TGTGCCAGCAGTTCCTTAGCGGGAGGGTACACAGATACGCAGTATTTT. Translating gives CASSSLAGGYTDTQYF.

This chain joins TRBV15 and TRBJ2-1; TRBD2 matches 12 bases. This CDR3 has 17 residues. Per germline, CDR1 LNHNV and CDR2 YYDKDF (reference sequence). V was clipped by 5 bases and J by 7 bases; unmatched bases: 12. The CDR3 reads CATSGVTGLAGRNEQFF. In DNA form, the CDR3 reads TGTGCCACCAGCGGTGTAACAGGACTAGCGGGACGGAATGAGCAGTTCTTC.

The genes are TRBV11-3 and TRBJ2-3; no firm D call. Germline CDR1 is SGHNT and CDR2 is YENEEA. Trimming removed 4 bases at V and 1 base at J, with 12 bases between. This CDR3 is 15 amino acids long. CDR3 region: CASSSGRLGTDTQYF. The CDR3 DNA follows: TGTGCCAGCAGCTCTGGACGGCTAGGCACAGATACGCAGTATTTT.

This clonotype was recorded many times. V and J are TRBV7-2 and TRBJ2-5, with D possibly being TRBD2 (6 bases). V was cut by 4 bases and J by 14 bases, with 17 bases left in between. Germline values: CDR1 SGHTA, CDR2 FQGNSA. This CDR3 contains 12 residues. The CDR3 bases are TGTGCCAGCAGCTCGGGGGTCGGGCCGCGATACTTC. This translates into CASSSGVGPRYF.

The CDR3 region has the DNA TGTGCCAGCAGTTTACTTCAGGGAATCTACGAGCAGTACTTC. Its translation is CASSLLQGIYEQYF. V is TRBV28 and J is TRBJ2-7; D might be TRBD1 (5 bases). Looked up from germline, CDR1 is MDHEN and CDR2 is SYDVKM. V was cut by 2 bases and J by 3 bases, with 11 bases left in between. The CDR3 is 14 residues long. Together with reference TRBV28 and TRBJ2-7, the CDR3 gives the full variable domain: DVKVTQSSRYLVKRTGEKVFLECVQDMDHENMFWYRQDPGLGLRLIYFSYDVKMKEKGDIPEGYSVSREKKERFSLILESASTNQTSMYLCASSLLQGIYEQYFGPGTRLTVT.

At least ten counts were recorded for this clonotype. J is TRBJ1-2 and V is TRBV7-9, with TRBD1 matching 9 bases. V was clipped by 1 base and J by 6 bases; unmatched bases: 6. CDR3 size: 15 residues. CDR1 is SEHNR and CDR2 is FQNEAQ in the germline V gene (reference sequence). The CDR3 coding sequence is TGTGCCAGCAGCTTAGGAGGGACAGGGAAAGATGGCTACACCTTC. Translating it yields CASSLGGTGKDGYTF.

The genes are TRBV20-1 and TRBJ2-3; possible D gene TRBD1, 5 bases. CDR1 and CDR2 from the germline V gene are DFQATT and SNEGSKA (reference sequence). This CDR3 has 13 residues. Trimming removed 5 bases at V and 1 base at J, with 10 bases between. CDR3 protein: CSAQGGRTDTQYF. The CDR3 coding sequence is TGCAGTGCTCAGGGCGGACGCACAGATACGCAGTATTTT.

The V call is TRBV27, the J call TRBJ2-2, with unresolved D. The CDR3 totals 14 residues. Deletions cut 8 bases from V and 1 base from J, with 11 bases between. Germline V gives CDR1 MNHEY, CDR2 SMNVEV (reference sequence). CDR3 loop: CASQRILNTGELFF. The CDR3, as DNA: TGTGCCAGCCAGCGAATCCTGAACACCGGGGAGCTGTTTTTT.

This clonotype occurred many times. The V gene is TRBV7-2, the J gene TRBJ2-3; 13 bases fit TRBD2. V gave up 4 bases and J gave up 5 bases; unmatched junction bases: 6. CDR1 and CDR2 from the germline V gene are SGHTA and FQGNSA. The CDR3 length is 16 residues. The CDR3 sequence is CASSSGLAGVGDTQYF. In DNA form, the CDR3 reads TGTGCCAGCAGCTCCGGACTAGCGGGAGTTGGAGATACGCAGTATTTT. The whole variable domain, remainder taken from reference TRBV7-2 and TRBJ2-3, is GAGVSQSPSNKVTEKGKDVELRCDPISGHTALYWYRQSLGQGLEFLIYFQGNSAPDKSGLPSDRFSAERTGGSVSTLTIQRTQQEDSAVYLCASSSGLAGVGDTQYFGPGTRLTVL.

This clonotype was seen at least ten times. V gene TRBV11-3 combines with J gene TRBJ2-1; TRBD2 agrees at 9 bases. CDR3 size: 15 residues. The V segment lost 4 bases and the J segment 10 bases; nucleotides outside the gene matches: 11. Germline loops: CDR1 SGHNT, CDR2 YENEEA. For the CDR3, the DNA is TGTGCCAGCAGCTCCCCAGCGGGAGGAGGTAGCGAGCAGTTCTTC. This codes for CASSSPAGGGSEQFF.

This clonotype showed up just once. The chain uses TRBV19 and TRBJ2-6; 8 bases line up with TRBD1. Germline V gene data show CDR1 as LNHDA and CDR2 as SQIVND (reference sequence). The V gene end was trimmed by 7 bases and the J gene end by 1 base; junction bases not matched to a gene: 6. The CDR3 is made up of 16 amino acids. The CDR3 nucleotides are TGTGCCAGTACCAGGACAGGGTTATCTGGGGCCAACGTCCTGACTTTC. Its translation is CASTRTGLSGANVLTF. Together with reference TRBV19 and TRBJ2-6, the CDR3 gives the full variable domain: DGGITQSPKYLFRKEGQNVTLSCEQNLNHDAMYWYRQDPGQGLRLIYYSQIVNDFQKGDIAEGYSVSREKKESFPLTVTSAQKNPTAFYLCASTRTGLSGANVLTFGAGSRLTVL.

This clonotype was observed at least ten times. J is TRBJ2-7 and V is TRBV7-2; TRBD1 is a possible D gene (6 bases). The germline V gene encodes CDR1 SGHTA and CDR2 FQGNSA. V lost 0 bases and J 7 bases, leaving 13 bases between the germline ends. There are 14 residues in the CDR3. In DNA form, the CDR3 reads TGTGCCAGCAGCTTAGCCGGCACAAGGGGGGAGCAGTACTTC. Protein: CASSLAGTRGEQYF.

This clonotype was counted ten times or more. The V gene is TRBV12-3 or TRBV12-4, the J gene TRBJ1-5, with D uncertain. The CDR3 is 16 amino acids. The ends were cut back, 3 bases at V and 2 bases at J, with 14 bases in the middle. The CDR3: CASSFSSGRGNQPQHF. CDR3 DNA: TGTGCCAGCAGTTTTAGTTCTGGGCGAGGCAATCAGCCCCAGCATTTT.

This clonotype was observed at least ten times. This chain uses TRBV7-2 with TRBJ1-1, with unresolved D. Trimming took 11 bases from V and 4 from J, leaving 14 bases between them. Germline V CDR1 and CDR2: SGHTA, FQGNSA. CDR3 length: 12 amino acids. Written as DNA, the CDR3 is TGTGCCTCCCAACATGGGGTCACTGAAGCTTTCTTT. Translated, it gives CASQHGVTEAFF.

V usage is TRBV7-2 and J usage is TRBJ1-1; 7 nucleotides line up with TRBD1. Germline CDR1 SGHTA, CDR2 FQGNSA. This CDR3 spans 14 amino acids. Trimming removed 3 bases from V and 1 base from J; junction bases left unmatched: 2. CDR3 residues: CASSFRDRNTEAFF. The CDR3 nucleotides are TGTGCCAGCAGCTTCCGGGACAGGAACACTGAAGCTTTCTTT. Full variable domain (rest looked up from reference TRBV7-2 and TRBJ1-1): GAGVSQSPSNKVTEKGKDVELRCDPISGHTALYWYRQSLGQGLEFLIYFQGNSAPDKSGLPSDRFSAERTGGSVSTLTIQRTQQEDSAVYLCASSFRDRNTEAFFGQGTRLTVV.

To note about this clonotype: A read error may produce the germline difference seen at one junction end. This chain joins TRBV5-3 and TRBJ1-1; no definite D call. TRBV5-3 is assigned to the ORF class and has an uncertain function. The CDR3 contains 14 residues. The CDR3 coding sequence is TGTGCCAGCAGCTCCGCTGGGGAGAACACTGAAGCTTTCTTT. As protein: CASSSAGENTEAFF.

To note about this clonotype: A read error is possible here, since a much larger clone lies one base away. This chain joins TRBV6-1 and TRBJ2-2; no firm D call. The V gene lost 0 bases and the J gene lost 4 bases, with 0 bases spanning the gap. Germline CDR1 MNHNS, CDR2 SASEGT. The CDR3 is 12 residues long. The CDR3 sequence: CASSEATGELFF. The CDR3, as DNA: TGTGCCAGCAGTGAAGCCACCGGGGAGCTGTTTTTT.

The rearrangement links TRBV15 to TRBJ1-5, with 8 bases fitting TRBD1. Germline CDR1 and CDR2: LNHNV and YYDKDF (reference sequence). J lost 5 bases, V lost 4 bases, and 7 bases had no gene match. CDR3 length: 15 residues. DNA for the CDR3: TGTGCCACCAGCACGGGGGGACAGGCCTATCAGCCCCAGCATTTT. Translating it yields CATSTGGQAYQPQHF.

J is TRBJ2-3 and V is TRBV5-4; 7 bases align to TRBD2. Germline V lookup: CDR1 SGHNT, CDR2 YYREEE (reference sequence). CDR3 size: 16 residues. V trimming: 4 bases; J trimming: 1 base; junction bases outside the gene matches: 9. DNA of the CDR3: TGTGCCAGCAGCCCGGAGACTAGCCGGCGCACAGATACGCAGTATTTT. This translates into CASSPETSRRTDTQYF.

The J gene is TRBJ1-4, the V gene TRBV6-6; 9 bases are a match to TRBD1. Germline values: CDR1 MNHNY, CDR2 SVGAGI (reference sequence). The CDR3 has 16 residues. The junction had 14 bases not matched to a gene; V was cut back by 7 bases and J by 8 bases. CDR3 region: CASTLDRGYLQEKLFF. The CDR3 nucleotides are TGTGCCAGCACCTTAGACAGGGGGTACTTACAGGAAAAACTGTTTTTT.

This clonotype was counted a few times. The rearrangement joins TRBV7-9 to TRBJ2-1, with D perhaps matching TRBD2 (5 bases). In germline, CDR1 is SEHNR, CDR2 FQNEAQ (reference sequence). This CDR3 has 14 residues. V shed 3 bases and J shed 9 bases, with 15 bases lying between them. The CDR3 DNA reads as TGTGCCAGCAGCTTCTTATCGCTAGCCTCTGAGCAGTTCTTC. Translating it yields CASSFLSLASEQFF.

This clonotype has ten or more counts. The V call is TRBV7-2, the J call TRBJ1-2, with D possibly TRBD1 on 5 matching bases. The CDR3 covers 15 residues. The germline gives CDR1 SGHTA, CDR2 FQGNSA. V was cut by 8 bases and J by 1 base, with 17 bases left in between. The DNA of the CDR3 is TGTGCCAGCGGGAGGGGAGGGGCTATTAACTATGGCTACACCTTC. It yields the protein CASGRGGAINYGYTF.

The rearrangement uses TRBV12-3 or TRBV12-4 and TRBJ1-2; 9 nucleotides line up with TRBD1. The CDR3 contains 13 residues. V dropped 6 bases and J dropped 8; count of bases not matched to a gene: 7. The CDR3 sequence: CASRIQGARGYTF. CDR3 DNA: TGTGCCAGCAGGATACAGGGGGCGCGAGGCTACACCTTC.

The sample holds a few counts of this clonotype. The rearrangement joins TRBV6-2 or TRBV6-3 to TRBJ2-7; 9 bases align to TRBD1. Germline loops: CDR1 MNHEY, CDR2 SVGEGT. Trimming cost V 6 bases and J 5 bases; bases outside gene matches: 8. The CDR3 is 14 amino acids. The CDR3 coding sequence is TGTGCCAGCAGCCCGGGACAGGGAAAGCACGAGCAGTACTTC. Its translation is CASSPGQGKHEQYF.